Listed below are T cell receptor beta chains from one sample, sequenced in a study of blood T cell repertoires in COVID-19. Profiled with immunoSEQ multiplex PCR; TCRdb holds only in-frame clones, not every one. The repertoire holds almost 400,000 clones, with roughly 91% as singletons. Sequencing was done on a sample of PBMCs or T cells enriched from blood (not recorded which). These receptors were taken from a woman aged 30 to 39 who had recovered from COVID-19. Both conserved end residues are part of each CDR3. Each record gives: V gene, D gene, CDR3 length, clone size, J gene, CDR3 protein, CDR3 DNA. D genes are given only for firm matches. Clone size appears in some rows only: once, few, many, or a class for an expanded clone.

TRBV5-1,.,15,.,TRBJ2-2,CASSLEGQLGGELFF,TGCGCCAGCAGCTTGGAGGGACAACTCGGCGGGGAGCTGTTTTTT
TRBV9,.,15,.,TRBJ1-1,CASSLGGESNTEAFF,TGTGCCAGCAGCCTCGGCGGGGAATCGAACACTGAAGCTTTCTTT
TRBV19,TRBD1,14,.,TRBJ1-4,CASSDIYRGEKLFF,TGTGCCAGTAGCGACATCTACAGGGGTGAAAAACTGTTTTTT
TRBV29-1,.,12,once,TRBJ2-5,CSVPVGEETQYF,TGCAGCGTTCCGGTGGGAGAAGAGACCCAGTACTTC
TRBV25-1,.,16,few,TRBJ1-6,CASSEYRGADNSPLHF,TGTGCCAGCAGTGAATACCGGGGAGCGGATAATTCACCCCTCCACTTT
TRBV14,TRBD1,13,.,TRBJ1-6,CASSRQGRSPLHF,TGTGCCAGCAGTCGACAGGGTCGATCACCCCTCCACTTT
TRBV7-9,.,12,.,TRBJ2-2,CASSPRGAELFF,TGTGCCAGCAGCCCCCGGGGGGCAGAGCTGTTTTTT
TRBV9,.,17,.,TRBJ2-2,CASSVAVRAKGDGELFF,TGTGCCAGCAGCGTAGCGGTCAGGGCCAAGGGTGACGGGGAGCTGTTTTTT
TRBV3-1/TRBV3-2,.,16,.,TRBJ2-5,CASSQVSNRAQETQYF,TGTGCCAGCAGCCAAGTTTCAAACAGGGCGCAAGAGACCCAGTACTTC
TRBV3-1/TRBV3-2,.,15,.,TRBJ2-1,CASSQDRQAYSVQFF,TGTGCCAGCAGCCAAGATCGGCAGGCTTATAGTGTGCAGTTCTTC
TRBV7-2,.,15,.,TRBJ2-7,CASSGGVRASYEQYF,TGTGCCAGCAGCGGGGGCGTCCGGGCGTCCTACGAGCAGTACTTC
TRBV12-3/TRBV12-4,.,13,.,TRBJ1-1,CASSLSGSTEAFF,TGTGCCAGCAGTTTATCGGGGAGCACTGAAGCTTTCTTT
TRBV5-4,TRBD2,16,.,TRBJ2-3,CASSLDLAGGTDTQYF,TGTGCCAGCAGCTTGGACCTAGCGGGGGGCACAGATACGCAGTATTTT
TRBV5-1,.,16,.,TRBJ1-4,CASSPLIGEGFGKLFF,TGCGCCAGCAGCCCCCTTATCGGGGAAGGTTTTGGGAAACTGTTTTTT
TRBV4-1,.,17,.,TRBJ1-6,CASSQVQGLAENSPLHF,TGCGCCAGCAGCCAAGTTCAGGGGCTAGCCGAAAATTCACCCCTCCACTTT
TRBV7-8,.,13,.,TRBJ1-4,CASSEQGWEKLFF,TGTGCCAGCAGCGAACAGGGATGGGAAAAACTGTTTTTT
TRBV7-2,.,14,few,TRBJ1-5,CASSPDSRVSPQHF,TGTGCCAGCAGCCCTGACAGCCGAGTGTCGCCCCAGCATTTT
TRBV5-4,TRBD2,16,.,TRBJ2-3,CASSLETSGVRDTQYF,TGTGCCAGCAGCTTGGAAACTAGCGGGGTTAGAGATACGCAGTATTTT
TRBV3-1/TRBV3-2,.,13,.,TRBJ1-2,CASSQAEHYGYTF,TGTGCCAGCAGCCAGGCGGAGCACTATGGCTACACCTTC
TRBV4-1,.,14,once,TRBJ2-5,CASSQDPSQETQYF,TGCGCCAGCAGCCAAGATCCGAGCCAAGAGACCCAGTACTTC
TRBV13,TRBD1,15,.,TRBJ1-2,CASSLGQQGSYGYTF,TGTGCCAGCAGCTTAGGCCAACAGGGGAGCTATGGCTACACCTTC
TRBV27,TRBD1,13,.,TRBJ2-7,CASSLTGAGGQYF,TGTGCCAGCAGTCTTACAGGGGCTGGTGGGCAGTACTTC
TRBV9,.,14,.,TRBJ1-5,CASSGANTNQPQHF,TGTGCCAGCAGCGGTGCTAATACGAATCAGCCCCAGCATTTT
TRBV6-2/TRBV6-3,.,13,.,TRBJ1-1,CASSLGQITEAFF,TGTGCCAGCAGCCTCGGACAAATCACTGAAGCTTTCTTT
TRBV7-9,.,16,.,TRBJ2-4,CASSPGQSLAKNIQYF,TGTGCCAGCAGTCCTGGACAGTCGTTAGCCAAAAACATTCAGTACTTC
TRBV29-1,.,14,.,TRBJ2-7,CSVDIQGNSYEQYF,TGCAGCGTGGATATCCAGGGGAATTCCTACGAGCAGTACTTC
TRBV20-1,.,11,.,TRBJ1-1,CSARRGYEAFF,TGCAGTGCTAGGCGGGGTTATGAAGCTTTCTTT
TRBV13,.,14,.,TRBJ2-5,CASSPEGHEETQYF,TGTGCCAGCAGCCCAGAGGGACATGAAGAGACCCAGTACTTC
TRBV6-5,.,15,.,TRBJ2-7,CASRAQTARLDEQYF,TGTGCCAGCAGAGCACAGACAGCCCGTCTCGACGAGCAGTACTTC
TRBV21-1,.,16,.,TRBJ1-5,CASSSRDRGESQPQHF,TGTGCCAGCAGCAGCCGTGACAGGGGGGAAAGTCAGCCCCAGCATTTT
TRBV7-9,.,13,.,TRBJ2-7,CASSPEQPYEQYF,TGTGCCAGCAGCCCCGAACAACCCTACGAGCAGTACTTC
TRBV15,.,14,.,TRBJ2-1,CATSRDNDFNEQFF,TGTGCCACCAGCAGAGATAATGACTTCAATGAGCAGTTCTTC
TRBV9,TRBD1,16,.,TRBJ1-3,CASSVGQGARGNTIYF,TGTGCCAGCAGCGTAGGACAGGGGGCGCGTGGAAACACCATATATTTT
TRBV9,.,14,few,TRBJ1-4,CASSVSSVTEKLFF,TGTGCCAGCAGCGTGAGTAGCGTCACTGAAAAACTGTTTTTT
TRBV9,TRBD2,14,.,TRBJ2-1,CASSRTSGYNEQFF,TGTGCCAGCAGCCGGACTAGCGGTTACAATGAGCAGTTCTTC
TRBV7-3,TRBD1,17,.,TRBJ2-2,CASSLDLGQGHTGELFF,TGTGCCAGCAGCTTAGACTTGGGACAGGGTCACACCGGGGAGCTGTTTTTT
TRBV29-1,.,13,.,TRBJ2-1,CSVEQKLVREQFF,TGCAGCGTTGAACAGAAACTAGTACGTGAGCAGTTCTTC